This T cell receptor beta chain was sequenced for a study of blood T cells in healthy people across ages (dated by TCRdb to 2014 to 2015). Background for the entire study: In model experiments, template switching captured roughly one uniquely barcoded TCR beta cDNA molecule for every two T cells. Age-related changes in TCR beta repertoire diversity were measured in the study by deep sequencing normalized with unique cDNA molecular identifiers. The donors were split into four age groups: young (average about 16 years), middle-aged (39), aged (over 55) and long-lived (82). Donors of different ages were randomly distributed across sequencing lanes to avoid experimental bias. Two additional independent replicas of 1 million unique cDNA reads from the same blood draw were analyzed for two donors (one aged 18 to 30 and one aged 80 or older). The study at large found these results: Estimates of total diversity from one million sequenced T cells were regarded as lower bounds and underestimates. Because donor CMV infection status was unknown, age-related changes in expanded clonotypes were potentially confounded. The long-lived group showed more naive CD4+ T cells, fewer expanded clones and increased TCR diversity than the aged group, suggesting age selection. Since profiling was done on bulk unsorted PBMCs, naive and antigen-experienced compartments could not be conclusively compared. As age increased, observed TCR beta diversity per million T cells dropped in a roughly linear way, and a significant reduction was already evident by age roughly 36. There was a strong correlation between observed TCR beta diversity and the percentage of naive T cells measured by flow cytometry.

Receptor amplification or capture employed 5' RACE. Sequencing took place on an Illumina HiSeq 2500. A second about 7 to 11 cycle PCR used a sample-barcoded 5' primer and a J-beta primer mix. Each TCR beta cDNA molecule received a unique molecular identifier from a template-switch 5' adaptor carrying 12 random nucleotides. At least 2.5 million CDR3-containing paired-end reads were obtained from each sample. First-strand cDNA synthesis was performed from all RNA using the Mint cDNA synthesis kit, with priming by a TRBC-specific oligonucleotide. Following uracil-DNA glycosylase treatment, all cDNA underwent a first 18-cycle PCR with the universal primers M1SS and BC2_uni_R. Under the source paper's analysis protocol: Normalization of each sample was performed by random selection of 1 million high-quality reads, each carrying a distinct molecular identifier. Reads with shared molecular identifiers were discarded instead of being binned into consensus sequences. CDR3 identification, clonotype clustering and error correction used MiTCR with a Q25 quality threshold and the strictest error-elimination algorithm. Lower-bound total TCR beta diversity was estimated with a nonparametric unseen species model using Euler transformation. The public reads were quality trimmed at Q25 with fastp and then assembled into clones with MiXCR by TCRdb, keeping productive beta chains. Rows are unified per CDR3 protein, each entry keeping the most common DNA and genes. The V and J calls, along with clone size, are taken from TCRdb and not from the paper's own processing. The sample table holds approximately 1,100,000 distinct CDR3 sequences, of which 45% were seen once. 18% of the sample belongs to the ten largest clones.

Compared with germline, V lacks 5 bases and J lacks 9 bases; bases without a gene match: 15. Reading from cysteine to phenylalanine, the CDR3 counts 16 amino acids. The CDR3 DNA has 48 bases and is translated from base 1. The roughly 42 donors, aged roughly 6 to 90 years, were systemically healthy Caucasian individuals from Russia. Around 10 milliliters of peripheral blood were drawn from each donor into EDTA-treated Vacutainer tubes. Ficoll-Paque density-gradient centrifugation was used to isolate PBMCs, with at least 6.5 million obtained per sample. Trizol reagent was used to extract total RNA from the PBMCs, yielding at least 5 micrograms per sample. The percentages of naive CD45RAhigh/CD27high T cells were determined by flow cytometry on a PBMC aliquot from every donor. To note about this clonotype: Its antigen is not yet known. There are no base qualities to consult, and no much larger clone falls within one base.

The chain was built from TRBV12-3 or TRBV12-4 and TRBJ1-3; 8 bases in the junction line up with TRBD1. Sequencing used blood. This TCR came from a woman in her fifties or sixties in good health. The nucleotide sequence is TGTGCCAGCAGTCCTATAAGACAGGGGAAGGAAGGCACCATATATTTT. It translates as CASSPIRQGKEGTIYF.